These 15 T cell receptor beta chains originate from one sample sequenced in a study of T cells in Graves' hyperthyroidism and ophthalmopathy. It was RNA transcripts that yielded the amplified TCR beta CDR3 regions. When the TCR CDR3 underwent first-round RT-PCR, the HTBI primer set was used. TCRdb re-analysed the multiplex PCR reads in MiXCR, keeping a single row per CDR3 protein. The table shows about 720,000 distinct CDR3 sequences, with 16% occurring only once. The source material was blood. These receptors were collected from a man aged 18-30 years with Graves' hyperthyroidism.

This clonotype was detected ten times or more. This chain uses TRBV20-1 with TRBJ2-3; 9 bases match TRBD1. The CDR3 loop spans 15 amino acids. Losses at the gene ends were 5 bases for V and 6 bases for J; bases not matched to a gene: 12. Germline V CDR1 and CDR2: DFQATT, SNEGSKA (reference sequence). The chain's CDR3 is CSAPRDRDILDTQYF. CDR3 in DNA: TGCAGTGCTCCCCGGGACAGGGACATTTTGGATACGCAGTATTTT.

This clonotype has more than one count but fewer than ten. It may be a read error: a sequence one base away is much more abundant. J is TRBJ2-7 and V is TRBV28; D gene uncertain. CDR1 and CDR2 (germline): MDHEN, SYDVKM. The CDR3 has 14 residues. CDR3 region: CASSEFGRSYEQHF. The CDR3 nucleotides read TGTGCCAGCAGTGAATTTGGACGGTCCTACGAGCAGCACTTC.

This clonotype was found a few times. This chain connects TRBV27 to TRBJ1-1, with a weak D call TRBD1 (5 bases). This CDR3 comprises 13 residues. Germline V lookup: CDR1 MNHEY, CDR2 SMNVEV (reference sequence). Trimming removed 4 bases at V and 5 bases at J, with 11 bases between. CDR3 DNA sequence: TGTGCCAGCAGTTGGACAAGGAGGACTGAAGCTTTCTTT. This sequence encodes CASSWTRRTEAFF.

A few counts support this clonotype. The chain has TRBV10-2 and TRBJ1-2; the D is unclear. This CDR3 comprises 15 residues. CDR1 is WSHSY and CDR2 is SAAADI in the germline V gene. Trimming removed 0 bases from V and 1 base from J, with 9 bases in between. Here the CDR3 DNA reads TGCGCCAGCAGTGAGTCAACAGCAAATAACTATGGCTACACCTTC. This gives the protein CASSESTANNYGYTF.

This clonotype has more than one count but fewer than ten. V usage is TRBV6-5 and J usage is TRBJ1-4, with TRBD1 matching over 10 bases. The CDR3 has 15 amino acids. J lost 6 bases, V lost 0 bases, and 1 base had no gene match. CDR1 MNHEY and CDR2 SVGAGI come from the germline V gene. As DNA, the CDR3 is TGTGCCAGCAGTTACTCGGGACAGGGGCATGAAAAACTGTTTTTT. It specifies CASSYSGQGHEKLFF.

This chain joins TRBV14 and TRBJ2-3, with D uncertain. Germline V lookup: CDR1 SGHDN, CDR2 FVKESK. This CDR3 is built from 18 residues. V was clipped by 0 bases and J by 0 bases, with 16 bases between them. CDR3 residues: CASSQDVAAFYSTDTQYF. The CDR3 region has the DNA TGTGCCAGCAGCCAAGATGTCGCGGCTTTTTATAGCACAGATACGCAGTATTTT. The full variable domain, rest sourced from reference TRBV14 and TRBJ2-3, is EAGVTQFPSHSVIEKGQTVTLRCDPISGHDNLYWYRRVMGKEIKFLLHFVKESKQDESGMPNNRFLAERTGGTYSTLKVQPAELEDSGVYFCASSQDVAAFYSTDTQYFGPGTRLTVL.

This clonotype was counted at least ten times. The chain carries TRBV4-1 and TRBJ2-7, with D perhaps matching TRBD2 (5 bases). Germline assignment: CDR1 MGHRA and CDR2 YSYEKL. The CDR3 covers 13 residues. Trimming pared 0 bases from V and 4 bases from J, leaving 7 bases between. The CDR3 nucleotides are TGCGCCAGCAGCCAAGATAGAGGGTACGAGCAGTACTTC. This translates into CASSQDRGYEQYF.

This clonotype showed up just a few times. The chain employs TRBV7-9 and TRBJ2-7, with D tentatively TRBD2 (6 bases). In germline, CDR1 is SEHNR, CDR2 FQNEAQ (reference sequence). The CDR3 length is 15 residues. The V end was cut by 6 bases, the J end by 0 bases, with 15 bases between. CDR3 coding DNA: TGTGCCAGCAGTTCCGGACCGGGAGCCTCCTACGAGCAGTACTTC. Translating gives CASSSGPGASYEQYF.

This clonotype was detected ten times or more. The J gene is TRBJ2-7, the V gene TRBV30; D call uncertain. Germline CDR1 is GTSNPN and CDR2 is SVGIG (reference sequence). This CDR3 has 11 residues. Trimming took off 0 bases at V and 5 bases at J, with 5 bases between the two ends. CDR3 amino acids: CAWSVTHEQYF. DNA of the CDR3: TGTGCCTGGAGTGTAACCCACGAGCAGTACTTC.

This clonotype was detected ten times or more. The chain joins TRBV12-3 or TRBV12-4 to TRBJ2-1, with 7 bases identical to TRBD2. The V gene end was trimmed by 2 bases and the J gene end by 8 bases; junction bases not matched to a gene: 6. The CDR3 runs to 14 residues. DNA of the CDR3: TGTGCCAGCAGTTTAATGGTGGGGGGGGATGAGCAGTTCTTC. Amino acids: CASSLMVGGDEQFF.

V and J are TRBV12-3 or TRBV12-4 and TRBJ2-7; 7 bases map to TRBD1. CDR3 length: 16 residues. After removal of 3 bases from V and 2 bases from J, the junction contained 10 bases not matched to a gene. CDR3 region: CASSLYGTASTYEQYF. The CDR3 DNA follows: TGTGCCAGCAGTTTGTATGGGACAGCGAGCACCTACGAGCAGTACTTC.

V is TRBV10-3 and J is TRBJ1-2, with 7 bases matching TRBD1. The CDR3 extends over 14 amino acids. From germline, CDR1 is ENHRY and CDR2 SYGVKD. Trimming took 8 bases from V and 0 from J; bases not matched to a gene: 6. In nucleotides, the CDR3 is TGTGCCATCGGGGGACAGATAGCTAACTATGGCTACACCTTC. This encodes CAIGGQIANYGYTF.

V and J are TRBV29-1 and TRBJ1-1; D unresolved. CDR3 length: 11 amino acids. Trimming left V 7 bases short and J 4 bases short, with 10 bases between. Germline CDR1 reads SQVTM; CDR2 reads ANQGSEA. This CDR3 reads CSGHRSTEAFF. CDR3 nucleotides: TGCAGCGGCCACCGATCCACTGAAGCTTTCTTT.

This clonotype has ten or more counts. V usage is TRBV28 and J usage is TRBJ2-7; D is ambiguous. V gave up 4 bases and J gave up 2 bases, with 3 bases separating them. Germline V gives CDR1 MDHEN, CDR2 SYDVKM. The CDR3 spans 11 residues. CDR3 sequence reads: CASSSPYEQYF. The CDR3 DNA reads TGTGCCAGCAGTTCCCCCTACGAGCAGTACTTC.

This clonotype came up a few times. This chain joins TRBV7-9 and TRBJ2-7; D might be TRBD1 (6 bases). V gave up 5 bases and J gave up 5 bases, with 19 bases separating them. From germline, CDR1 is SEHNR and CDR2 FQNEAQ (reference sequence). CDR3 length: 15 amino acids. This CDR3 reads CASSKWDTGFHEQYF. In DNA form, the CDR3 reads TGTGCCAGCAGCAAATGGGACACGGGGTTCCACGAGCAGTACTTC.